One sample yielded the 24 T cell receptor beta chains listed below, sequenced in a study of OX40 agonist ivuxolimab in advanced cancers. Clones were read by immunoSEQ multiplex PCR, and TCRdb kept only the in-frame ones, dropping some. The sample lists some 71,000 clones, just over 85% seen once, with under 3.5% in the top ten. Sequencing was performed on CD4+ or CD8+ T cells sorted from blood, taken in a trial of the OX40 agonist ivuxolimab. These receptor sequences come from an adult with an advanced solid tumor such as melanoma, head and neck, liver or kidney cancer.

The gene calls are TRBV27 and TRBJ1-4; 9 bases are a match to TRBD1. With 5 bases clipped from V and 8 bases from J, the junction kept 12 bases outside the gene matches. CDR3 length: 16 residues. The germline CDR1 and CDR2 sequences are MNHEY and SMNVEV (reference sequence). The CDR3 reads CASSPRQGGMGEKLFF. CDR3 DNA sequence: TGTGCCAGCAGTCCCCGACAGGGGGGGATGGGGGAAAAACTGTTTTTT. Full variable domain (remainder filled in from reference TRBV27 and TRBJ1-4): EAQVTQNPRYLITVTGKKLTVTCSQNMNHEYMSWYRQDPGLGLRQIYYSMNVEVTDKGDVPEGYKVSRKEKRNFPLILESPSPNQTSLYFCASSPRQGGMGEKLFFGSGTQLSVL.

The genes are TRBV7-2 and TRBJ2-3; D is perhaps TRBD1 (7 bases). With 7 bases removed from V and 2 bases from J, the gap between germline ends came to 19 bases. The CDR3 consists of 16 residues. In germline, CDR1 is SGHTA, CDR2 FQGNSA. This chain's CDR3 is CASTTQGGTNTDTQYF. In nucleotides, the CDR3 is TGTGCCAGCACAACCCAGGGGGGCACCAACACAGATACGCAGTATTTT.

This chain uses TRBV27 with TRBJ2-2; the match to TRBD1 covers 9 bases. The CDR3 extends over 16 amino acids. Unmatched junction bases numbered 2, after V lost 2 bases and J lost 1 base. Germline V CDR1 and CDR2: MNHEY, SMNVEV (reference sequence). The CDR3 spells CASSLGTGRNTGELFF. CDR3 bases: TGTGCCAGCAGTTTAGGGACAGGGCGGAACACCGGGGAGCTGTTTTTT.

V and J are TRBV7-3 and TRBJ2-1, with 9 bases identical to TRBD2. CDR3 length: 15 amino acids. Germline V lookup: CDR1 SGHTA, CDR2 FQGTGA. The ends lost 8 bases at V and 4 bases at J; junction bases unmatched: 9. CDR3 DNA: TGTGCCAGCTCTATGACCCTAGCGGGGTACAATGAGCAGTTCTTC. Residues: CASSMTLAGYNEQFF.

The chain employs TRBV5-1 and TRBJ2-7; D is uncertain. Germline values: CDR1 SGHRS, CDR2 YFSETQ. The CDR3 consists of 15 residues. V shed 1 base and J shed 7 bases, with 18 bases lying between them. The CDR3 spells CASSLNSRRNGEQYF. CDR3 DNA: TGCGCCAGCAGCTTGAACAGTCGACGGAATGGGGAGCAGTACTTC.

The chain uses TRBV9 and TRBJ2-3; D is undetermined. The CDR3 has 15 amino acids. The germline V gene encodes CDR1 SGDLS and CDR2 YYNGEE. Deletions cut 0 bases from V and 4 bases from J, with 12 bases between. The CDR3, as DNA: TGTGCCAGCAGCGTAGGAGTAGAAAGGTCAGATACGCAGTATTTT. It yields the protein CASSVGVERSDTQYF.

The V and J genes are TRBV30 and TRBJ1-1, with D possibly being TRBD1 (6 bases). Germline lookup yields CDR1 GTSNPN and CDR2 SVGIG (reference sequence). The CDR3 is 17 residues long. Trimming removed 5 bases from V and 2 bases from J, with 24 bases in between. Here the CDR3 reads CAWRSDQRAGTNTEAFF. CDR3 bases: TGTGCCTGGCGGAGCGACCAAAGGGCTGGGACAAACACTGAAGCTTTCTTT.

V usage is TRBV28 and J usage is TRBJ2-3, with unresolved D. CDR1 MDHEN and CDR2 SYDVKM come from the germline V gene. The ends were cut back, 6 bases at V and 7 bases at J, with 8 bases in the middle. This CDR3 is built from 11 residues. The chain's CDR3 is CASRRTNTQYF. CDR3 sequence (DNA): TGTGCCAGCAGGAGGACGAATACGCAGTATTTT.

The rearrangement uses TRBV27 and TRBJ2-3, with TRBD1 identical over 8 bases. The CDR3 runs 15 residues. J lost 1 base, V lost 5 bases, and 5 bases had no gene match. Per germline, CDR1 MNHEY and CDR2 SMNVEV (reference sequence). CDR3 sequence (DNA): TGTGCCAGCAGTCCCTCGGACAGGGGCACAGATACGCAGTATTTT. It encodes CASSPSDRGTDTQYF.

V and J are TRBV6-5 and TRBJ2-7, with D uncertain. This CDR3 is built from 13 residues. The germline V gene encodes CDR1 MNHEY and CDR2 SVGAGI. Trimming shortened V by 7 bases and J by 4 bases, and 14 bases separated the two germline ends. The CDR3 DNA follows: TGTGCCAGCACTCTTGCAGGAACGTACGAGCAGTACTTC. Translation gives CASTLAGTYEQYF.

The chain carries TRBV4-1 and TRBJ1-5; D is perhaps TRBD1 (6 bases). Germline lookup yields CDR1 MGHRA and CDR2 YSYEKL. This CDR3 has 15 residues. The V end was cut by 5 bases, the J end by 7 bases, with 18 bases between. Here the CDR3 DNA reads TGCGCCAGCAGCGAAGCAGGGGTAAAGAACCAGCCCCAGCATTTT. Its protein is CASSEAGVKNQPQHF.

This chain joins TRBV28 and TRBJ2-1; D is possibly TRBD1 (7 bases). Germline V gene sequence: CDR1 MDHEN, CDR2 SYDVKM. V was clipped by 5 bases and J by 5 bases, with 22 bases between them. The CDR3 length is 17 residues. The CDR3 DNA reads TGTGCCAGCAGTCCACCTTGGGGCAGGGGGGACCACAATGAGCAGTTCTTC. Translating it yields CASSPPWGRGDHNEQFF. The full variable domain, completed using reference TRBV28 and TRBJ2-1, is DVKVTQSSRYLVKRTGEKVFLECVQDMDHENMFWYRQDPGLGLRLIYFSYDVKMKEKGDIPEGYSVSREKKERFSLILESASTNQTSMYLCASSPPWGRGDHNEQFFGPGTRLTVL.

This sequence joins TRBV30 and TRBJ1-1, with a weak D call TRBD1 (5 bases). V gave up 2 bases and J gave up 0 bases, with 13 bases separating them. Per germline, CDR1 GTSNPN and CDR2 SVGIG (reference sequence). The CDR3 spans 15 residues. CDR3 in amino acids: CAWSPGGGMNTEAFF. The CDR3 DNA is TGTGCCTGGAGTCCCGGGGGAGGGATGAACACTGAAGCTTTCTTT. The full variable domain, its missing parts supplied by reference TRBV30 and TRBJ1-1, is SQTIHQWPATLVQPVGSPLSLECTVEGTSNPNLYWYRQAAGRGLQLLFYSVGIGQISSEVPQNLSASRPQDRQFILSSKKLLLSDSGFYLCAWSPGGGMNTEAFFGQGTRLTVV.

The gene calls are TRBV5-4 and TRBJ2-3; a weak D match, TRBD1 (6 bases). V lost 7 bases and J 6 bases, leaving 15 bases between the germline ends. Germline CDR1 and CDR2: SGHNT and YYREEE (reference sequence). The CDR3 length is 13 residues. CDR3 sequence: CASANLGGDTQYF. In DNA form, the CDR3 reads TGTGCCAGCGCCAACCTTGGGGGCGATACGCAGTATTTT.

The chain couples TRBV6-4 to TRBJ1-1; D is ambiguous. The length of the CDR3 is 13 residues. V was clipped by 2 bases and J by 1 base, with 5 bases between them. The germline V gene has CDR1 MRHNA and CDR2 SNTAGT. CDR3 sequence: CASSDRPNTEAFF. The CDR3 DNA reads as TGTGCCAGCAGTGACAGACCGAACACTGAAGCTTTCTTT.

The J gene is TRBJ2-2, the V gene TRBV12-5; 7 bases line up with TRBD2. Germline CDR1 LGHNT, CDR2 FRNRAP. V lost 2 bases to trimming and J lost 7 bases; unmatched junction nucleotides: 19. The CDR3 covers 19 residues. The DNA of the CDR3 is TGTGCTAGTGGTTTGACCCCCACTGGGCGGGGGACGGGAGGCGGGGAGCTGTTTTTT. Its protein is CASGLTPTGRGTGGGELFF.

This clone was found a few times. The rearrangement uses TRBV7-7 and TRBJ2-5; either TRBD1 or TRBD2 may fit D (5 bases each). V was pared by 5 bases and J by 6 bases, with 13 bases between. CDR3 length equals 13 residues. Per germline, CDR1 SSHAT and CDR2 FNYEAQ (reference sequence). CDR3 coding DNA: TGTGCCAGCAGCCCGTTGGGGGTGAAGACCCAGTACTTC. As protein: CASSPLGVKTQYF.

This clone was seen only once. This chain connects TRBV4-2 to TRBJ1-4; possible D gene TRBD1, 5 bases. Deletions cut 0 bases from V and 4 bases from J, with 12 bases between. Germline CDR1 is LGHNA and CDR2 is YNFKEQ. This CDR3 region has 16 residues. The CDR3 loop is CASSQDPGTVNEKLFF. The CDR3, as DNA: TGTGCCAGCAGCCAAGATCCCGGGACGGTTAATGAAAAACTGTTTTTT.

This clone has more than one count but fewer than ten. Written as DNA, the CDR3 is TGTGCCAGCTCACCACCCCCTGGGGAAAAACTGTTTTTT. Its translation is CASSPPPGEKLFF. J is TRBJ1-4 and V is TRBV18; no clear D. The length of the CDR3 is 13 residues. Trimming stripped 0 bases from V and 8 bases from J, with 7 bases between. Germline V lookup: CDR1 KGHSH, CDR2 LQKENI.

The chain uses TRBV5-4 and TRBJ2-5; D perhaps matches TRBD2 (7 bases). The CDR3 is made up of 16 amino acids. V lost 4 bases, J lost 1 base, and 17 bases lay in between. The germline CDR1 and CDR2 sequences are SGHNT and YYREEE (reference sequence). The CDR3 region is CASSGRVGGVQETQYF. The CDR3 DNA sequence: TGTGCCAGCAGCGGTAGGGTAGGGGGGGTCCAAGAGACCCAGTACTTC.

This clone is a singleton in its sample. The chain combines TRBV5-4 with TRBJ2-3; no definite D call. The CDR3 length is 13 residues. The V end lost 0 bases, the J end lost 6 bases, and 8 bases lay between the germline ends. Germline V gene sequence: CDR1 SGHNT, CDR2 YYREEE (reference sequence). The CDR3 loop reads CASSLVQTDTQYF. The CDR3, as DNA: TGTGCCAGCAGCTTGGTACAGACCGATACGCAGTATTTT.

V and J are TRBV28 and TRBJ1-2; D is possibly TRBD1 (5 bases). The CDR3 totals 16 residues. V shed 1 base and J shed 0 bases, with 12 bases lying between them. The germline gives CDR1 MDHEN, CDR2 SYDVKM. DNA of the CDR3: TGTGCCAGCAGTTTATCTCTGGGGACCTCTAACTATGGCTACACCTTC. It specifies CASSLSLGTSNYGYTF.

The genes are TRBV11-2 and TRBJ2-1; 7 nucleotides agree with TRBD2. V trimming: 5 bases; J trimming: 12 bases; junction bases outside the gene matches: 16. This CDR3 is 15 amino acids long. Germline loops: CDR1 SGHAT, CDR2 FQNNGV. CDR3 nucleotides: TGTGCCAGCAGCCACGAACCGGGGGGTAGGGCCTGGCAGTTCTTC. Translation gives CASSHEPGGRAWQFF.

This chain connects TRBV6-5 to TRBJ1-2; D is perhaps TRBD1 (5 bases). The V gene lost 5 bases and the J gene lost 5 bases, with 15 bases spanning the gap. Per germline, CDR1 MNHEY and CDR2 SVGAGI. This CDR3 has 14 amino acids. The DNA for the CDR3 is TGTGCCAGCAGTCAGGGCAGGGCCGAATATGGCTACACCTTC. Its translation is CASSQGRAEYGYTF.